The following is a T cell receptor beta chain sequence with its context. The germline CDR1 and CDR2 sequences are GTSNPN and SVGIG (reference sequence). V trimming: 2 bases; J trimming: 4 bases; junction bases outside the gene matches: 9. The CDR3 is made up of 15 amino acids. TCRdb's copy holds only in-frame clones and misses some; the assay was immunoSEQ multiplex PCR. The sample includes 90,000 or so clones, roughly nine tenths of them seen just once. The sample belongs to a study of T cell changes during pregnancy in multiple sclerosis. This receptor was taken from a female donor in good health, serving as a control in a pregnancy study. Some clones in this sample may be carry-over from other donors' samples. Sequenced here: PBMCs, sampled in the first trimester of pregnancy. The chain carries TRBV30 and TRBJ2-7; the match to TRBD1 covers 9 bases. CDR3 region: CAWSPRDRVAYEQYF. CDR3 DNA sequence: TGTGCCTGGAGTCCCCGGGACAGGGTGGCGTACGAGCAGTACTTC.